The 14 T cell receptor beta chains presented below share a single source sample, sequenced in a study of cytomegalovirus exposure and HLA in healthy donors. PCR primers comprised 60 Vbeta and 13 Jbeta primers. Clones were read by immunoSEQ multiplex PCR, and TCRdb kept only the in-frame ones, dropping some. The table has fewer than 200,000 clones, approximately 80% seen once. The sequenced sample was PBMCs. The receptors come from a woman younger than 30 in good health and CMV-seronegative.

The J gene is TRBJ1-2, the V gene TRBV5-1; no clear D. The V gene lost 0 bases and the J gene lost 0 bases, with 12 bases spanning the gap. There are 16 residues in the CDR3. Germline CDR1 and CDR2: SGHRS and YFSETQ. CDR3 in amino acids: CASSLAVGRANYGYTF. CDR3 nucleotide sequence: TGCGCCAGCAGCTTGGCCGTCGGGAGAGCTAACTATGGCTACACCTTC.

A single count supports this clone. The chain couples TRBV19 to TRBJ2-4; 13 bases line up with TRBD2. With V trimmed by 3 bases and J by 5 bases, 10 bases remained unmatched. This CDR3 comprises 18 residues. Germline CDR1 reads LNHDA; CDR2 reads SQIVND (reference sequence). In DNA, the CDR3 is TGTGCCAGTAGTATTGTGGCTGGGACTAGCGGGACCCAAAACATTCAGTACTTC. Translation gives CASSIVAGTSGTQNIQYF.

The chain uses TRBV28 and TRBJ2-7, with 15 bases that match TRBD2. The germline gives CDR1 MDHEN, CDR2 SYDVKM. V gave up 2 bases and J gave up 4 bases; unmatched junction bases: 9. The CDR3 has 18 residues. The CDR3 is CASSLAGLAGGSAYEQYF. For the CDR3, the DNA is TGTGCCAGCAGTTTAGCCGGACTAGCGGGAGGGTCTGCGTACGAGCAGTACTTC.

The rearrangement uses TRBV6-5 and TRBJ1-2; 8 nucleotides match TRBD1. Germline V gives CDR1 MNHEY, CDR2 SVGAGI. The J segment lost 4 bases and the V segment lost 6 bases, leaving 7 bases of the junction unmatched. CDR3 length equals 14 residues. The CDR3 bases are TGTGCCAGCAGGGGGACAGGCGTTCTCTATGGCTACACCTTC. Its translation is CASRGTGVLYGYTF.

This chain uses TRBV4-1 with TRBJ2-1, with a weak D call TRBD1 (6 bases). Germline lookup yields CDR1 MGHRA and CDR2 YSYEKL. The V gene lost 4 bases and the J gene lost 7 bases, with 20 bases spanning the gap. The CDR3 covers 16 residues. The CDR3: CASSPRQVASGNEQFF. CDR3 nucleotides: TGCGCCAGCAGCCCGAGACAGGTGGCCTCCGGGAATGAGCAGTTCTTC.

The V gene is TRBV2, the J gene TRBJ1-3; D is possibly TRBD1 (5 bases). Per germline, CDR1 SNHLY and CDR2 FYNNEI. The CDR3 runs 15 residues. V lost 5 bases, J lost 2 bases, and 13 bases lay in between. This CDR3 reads CASSTQGVPGNTIYF. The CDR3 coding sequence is TGTGCCAGCAGTACTCAGGGTGTTCCTGGAAACACCATATATTTT.

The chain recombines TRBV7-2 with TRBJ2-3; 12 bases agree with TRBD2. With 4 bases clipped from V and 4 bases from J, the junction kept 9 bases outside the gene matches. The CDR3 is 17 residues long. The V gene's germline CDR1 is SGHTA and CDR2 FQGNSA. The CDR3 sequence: CASSSGLAGRVADTQYF. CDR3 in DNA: TGTGCCAGCAGCTCCGGACTAGCGGGACGTGTCGCAGATACGCAGTATTTT.

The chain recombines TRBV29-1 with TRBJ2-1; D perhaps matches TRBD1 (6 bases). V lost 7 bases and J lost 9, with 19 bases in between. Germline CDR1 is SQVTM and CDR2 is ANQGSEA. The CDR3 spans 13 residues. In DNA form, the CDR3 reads TGCAGCGCGCCGGACAGATTCGGCGGTGAGCAGTTCTTC. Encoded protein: CSAPDRFGGEQFF.

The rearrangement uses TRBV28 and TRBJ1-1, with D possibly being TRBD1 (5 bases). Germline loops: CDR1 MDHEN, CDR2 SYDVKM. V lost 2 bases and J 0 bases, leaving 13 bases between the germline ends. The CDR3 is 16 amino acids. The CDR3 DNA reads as TGTGCCAGCAGTTTAATGGGGGGTAGTATGAACACTGAAGCTTTCTTT. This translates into CASSLMGGSMNTEAFF.

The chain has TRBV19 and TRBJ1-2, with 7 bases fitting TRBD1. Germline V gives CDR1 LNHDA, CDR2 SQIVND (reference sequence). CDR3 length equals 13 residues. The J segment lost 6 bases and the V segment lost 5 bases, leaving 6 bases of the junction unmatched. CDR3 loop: CASSPGTVNGYTF. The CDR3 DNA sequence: TGTGCCAGTAGTCCCGGGACAGTTAATGGCTACACCTTC. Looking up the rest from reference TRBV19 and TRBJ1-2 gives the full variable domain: DGGITQSPKYLFRKEGQNVTLSCEQNLNHDAMYWYRQDPGQGLRLIYYSQIVNDFQKGDIAEGYSVSREKKESFPLTVTSAQKNPTAFYLCASSPGTVNGYTFGSGTRLTVV.

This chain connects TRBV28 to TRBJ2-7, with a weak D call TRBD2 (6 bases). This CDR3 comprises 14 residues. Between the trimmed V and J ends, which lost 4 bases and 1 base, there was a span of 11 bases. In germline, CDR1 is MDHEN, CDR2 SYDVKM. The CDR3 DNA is TGTGCCAGCAGTTATGGAGGGGCGTCCTACGAGCAGTACTTC. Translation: CASSYGGASYEQYF.

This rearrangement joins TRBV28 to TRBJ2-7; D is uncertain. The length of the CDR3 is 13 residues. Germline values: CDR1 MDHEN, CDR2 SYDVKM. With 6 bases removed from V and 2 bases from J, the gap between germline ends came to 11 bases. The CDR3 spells CASRLSGAYEQYF. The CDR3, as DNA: TGTGCCAGCAGACTCTCCGGAGCCTACGAGCAGTACTTC.

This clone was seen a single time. The CDR3 reads CASKGGNSYEQYF. Here the CDR3 DNA reads TGTGCCAGCAAAGGCGGAAACTCCTACGAGCAGTACTTC. V and J are TRBV27 and TRBJ2-7; D is unclear. The CDR3 is made up of 13 amino acids. The ends were cut back, 7 bases at V and 0 bases at J, with 10 bases in the middle. Germline lookup yields CDR1 MNHEY and CDR2 SMNVEV (reference sequence).

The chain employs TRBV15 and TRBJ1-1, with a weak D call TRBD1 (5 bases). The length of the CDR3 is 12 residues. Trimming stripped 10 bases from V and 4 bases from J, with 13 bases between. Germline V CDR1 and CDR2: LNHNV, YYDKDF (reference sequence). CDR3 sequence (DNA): TGTGCCAGCCGAGGAAGGGGCACTGAAGCTTTCTTT. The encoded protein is CASRGRGTEAFF.